The present T cell receptor (beta chain) was sequenced within a study of T cell repertoires in ileal Crohn's disease. Time point: neoterminal ileum biopsy at postoperative endoscopy, about 6 months after surgery. The count of this clone is one. With V trimmed by 6 bases and J by 6 bases, 2 bases remained unmatched. This CDR3 spans 12 amino acids. Germline V CDR1 and CDR2: MNHNS, SASEGT. The repertoire was sequenced with immunoSEQ multiplex PCR; TCRdb's copy has only in-frame clones and lacks some. The repertoire consists of 13,000 or so clones, with approximately 81% occurring once and the leading ten covering approximately 17%.

The genes are TRBV6-1 and TRBJ1-2, with 9 bases fitting TRBD1. This clonotype originated in an adult with Crohn's disease. Source material: ileal tissue. The CDR3 DNA reads as TGTGCCAGCAGAACAGGGGGCGATGGCTACACCTTC. The encoded protein is CASRTGGDGYTF.